Following are 14 T cell receptor beta chains from one sample sequenced in a study of blood T cell repertoires in COVID-19. Clones were sequenced by immunoSEQ multiplex PCR, and TCRdb holds only the in-frame ones, with some missing. This sample has approximately 200,000 clones, with roughly 80% found just once. The sequenced sample consisted of peripheral blood. These receptors originate from an older woman with acute or convalescent COVID-19.

V gene TRBV19 combines with J gene TRBJ1-6, with 7 positions matching TRBD1. Germline CDR1 is LNHDA and CDR2 is SQIVND (reference sequence). Losses at the gene ends were 5 bases for V and 10 bases for J; bases not matched to a gene: 8. CDR3 length equals 14 residues. The CDR3, as DNA: TGTGCCAGTAGTCTGCAGGGGGTAAGGTCACCCCTCCACTTT. This encodes CASSLQGVRSPLHF.

The chain recombines TRBV30 with TRBJ1-6; D is possibly TRBD1 (6 bases). The CDR3 extends over 15 amino acids. Looked up from germline, CDR1 is GTSNPN and CDR2 is SVGIG (reference sequence). V lost 5 bases to trimming and J lost 7 bases, with 18 bases between them. CDR3 DNA sequence: TGTGCCTGGGGCCTAGCGGGGGCCGGGAATTCACCCCTCCACTTT. Protein sequence: CAWGLAGAGNSPLHF.

V is TRBV7-9 and J is TRBJ2-7; TRBD1 is a possible D gene (5 bases). With 0 bases removed from V and 5 bases from J, the gap between germline ends came to 8 bases. The CDR3 runs to 13 residues. The germline CDR1 and CDR2 sequences are SEHNR and FQNEAQ (reference sequence). The CDR3 is CASSLAADNEQYF. CDR3 in DNA: TGTGCCAGCAGCTTAGCGGCGGACAACGAGCAGTACTTC.

V gene TRBV3-1 (or the pseudogene TRBV3-2) combines with J gene TRBJ2-7, with D unresolved. The CDR3 spans 13 residues. Deletions cut 4 bases from V and 7 bases from J, with 14 bases between. The germline CDR1 and CDR2 sequences are LGHDT and YNNKEL (reference sequence). In DNA, the CDR3 is TGTGCCAGCAGCCGGGCAGTACGTAGTGAGCAGTACTTC. It encodes CASSRAVRSEQYF.

This clone was detected only a few times. CDR3 DNA sequence: TGCGCCAGCAGCTTTTGGACTAGCGGGTTCACAGATACGCAGTATTTT. Amino acid sequence: CASSFWTSGFTDTQYF. The rearrangement uses TRBV5-1 and TRBJ2-3; TRBD2 matches 11 bases. The CDR3 has 16 amino acids. CDR1 is SGHRS and CDR2 is YFSETQ in the germline V gene. Trimming took 2 bases from V and 2 from J; bases not matched to a gene: 4.

The J gene is TRBJ2-4, the V gene TRBV3-1 (or the pseudogene TRBV3-2); 8 bases are a match to TRBD1. CDR1 is LGHDT, CDR2 YNNKEL, per germline (reference sequence). This CDR3 comprises 14 residues. Trimming at V came to 5 bases and at J to 7 bases, leaving 7 bases not matched to a gene. CDR3 DNA: TGTGCCAGCAGCTCACGACAGGGGTTGAACATTCAGTACTTC. Its translation: CASSSRQGLNIQYF.

V gene TRBV6-6 combines with J gene TRBJ2-1; the match to TRBD1 covers 9 bases. The germline CDR1 and CDR2 sequences are MNHNY and SVGAGI (reference sequence). Trimming at V came to 10 bases and at J to 9 bases, leaving 13 bases not matched to a gene. The CDR3 runs to 14 residues. The CDR3 sequence: CATAGTGFVREQFF. The DNA of the CDR3 is TGTGCCACCGCCGGGACAGGGTTCGTACGTGAGCAGTTCTTC.

CDR3 nucleotide sequence: TGTGCCAGCAATGTGGGGAGCGTAGGCACAGATACGCAGTATTTT. It specifies CASNVGSVGTDTQYF. This rearrangement joins TRBV6-5 to TRBJ2-3; possibly TRBD2 for D (5 bases). Germline-derived CDR1 and CDR2 are MNHEY and SVGAGI. Between the trimmed V and J ends, which lost 7 bases and 1 base, there was a span of 15 bases. The CDR3 contains 15 residues.

The rearrangement uses TRBV19 and TRBJ2-1; 8 bases fit TRBD2. Germline V gene lookup returns CDR1 LNHDA and CDR2 SQIVND (reference sequence). CDR3 length equals 15 residues. V was clipped by 8 bases and J by 1 base; unmatched bases: 7. CDR3 loop: CASREGEGSYNEQFF. CDR3 nucleotides: TGTGCCAGTCGGGAGGGAGAGGGTTCCTACAATGAGCAGTTCTTC. Looking up the rest from reference TRBV19 and TRBJ2-1 gives the full variable domain: DGGITQSPKYLFRKEGQNVTLSCEQNLNHDAMYWYRQDPGQGLRLIYYSQIVNDFQKGDIAEGYSVSREKKESFPLTVTSAQKNPTAFYLCASREGEGSYNEQFFGPGTRLTVL.

As to this clone: The sample holds other DNA sequences that translate to the same CDR3. The V and J genes are TRBV4-1 and TRBJ2-1; 7 bases agree with TRBD2. This CDR3 is 15 amino acids long. Germline trimming cut 1 base from V and 1 base from J; bases unmatched to any gene: 1. Germline V gene lookup returns CDR1 MGHRA and CDR2 YSYEKL. This CDR3 reads CASSQGGGSYNEQFF. CDR3 nucleotides: TGCGCCAGCAGCCAAGGGGGGGGGTCCTACAATGAGCAGTTCTTC.

The rearrangement uses TRBV5-1 and TRBJ2-1; D is unclear. The CDR3 runs to 12 residues. CDR1 and CDR2 from the germline V gene are SGHRS and YFSETQ. V gave up 4 bases and J gave up 9 bases, with 11 bases separating them. The CDR3 loop reads CASSTEYGEQFF. CDR3 in DNA: TGCGCCAGCAGCACGGAGTATGGTGAGCAGTTCTTC. The complete variable domain, with remaining parts taken from reference TRBV5-1 and TRBJ2-1, reads KAGVTQTPRYLIKTRGQQVTLSCSPISGHRSVSWYQQTPGQGLQFLFEYFSETQRNKGNFPGRFSGRQFSNSRSEMNVSTLELGDSALYLCASSTEYGEQFFGPGTRLTVL.

The chain carries TRBV23-1 and TRBJ1-1; possibly TRBD1 for D (6 bases). TRBV23-1 is given ORF status, its function remaining uncertain. This CDR3 has 16 residues. Trimming cost V 4 bases and J 5 bases, with 20 bases left between them. In DNA form, the CDR3 reads TGCGCCAGCAGTCCATCCGGGGGGCACAGGAGAACTGAAGCTTTCTTT. Its protein product is CASSPSGGHRRTEAFF.

The chain joins TRBV21-1 to TRBJ1-1. TRBV21-1 is a listed pseudogene. The CDR3 loop spans 15 amino acids. CDR3: CASRIEGGANTEAFF. The DNA for the CDR3 is TGTGCCAGCAGGATAGAAGGAGGGGCGAACACTGAAGCTTTCTTT.

J is TRBJ1-1 and V is TRBV4-2; no clear D. Trimming removed 4 bases from V and 1 base from J, with 10 bases in between. CDR1 is LGHNA and CDR2 is YNFKEQ in the germline V gene. The CDR3 consists of 14 residues. The CDR3 DNA is TGTGCCAGCAGCCGAGGACTGACGAACACTGAAGCTTTCTTT. Amino acid sequence: CASSRGLTNTEAFF.